Shown below are 12 T cell receptor beta chains from a single sample sequenced in a study of radiotherapy plus CTLA-4 blockade in lung cancer. Libraries were prepared by immunoSEQ multiplex PCR; TCRdb keeps only in-frame clonotypes and omits some of them. Of tens of thousands of clones listed, roughly three quarters are singletons. Sequencing used peripheral blood, obtained from a patient treated with radiotherapy plus ipilimumab. Receptor source: a human donor with non-small cell lung cancer who had stable disease on radiotherapy plus ipilimumab.

The V call is TRBV18, the J call TRBJ1-5, with D possibly being TRBD1 (5 bases). Trimming took 3 bases from V and 4 from J, leaving 22 bases between them. Germline V lookup: CDR1 KGHSH, CDR2 LQKENI. This CDR3 comprises 18 residues. The CDR3 bases are TGTGCCAGCTCACCTGACAACTGGGCTGACAGCGCAAATCAGCCCCAGCATTTT. It codes for CASSPDNWADSANQPQHF.

The rearrangement joins TRBV5-4 to TRBJ1-2; TRBD1 aligns across 7 bases. Trimming took 4 bases from V and 2 from J; bases not matched to a gene: 11. This CDR3 is built from 16 residues. Germline V gene sequence: CDR1 SGHNT, CDR2 YYREEE (reference sequence). CDR3 DNA sequence: TGTGCCAGCAGCCGGACAGGCTCTAGGTCCAACTATGGCTACACCTTC. Translated, it gives CASSRTGSRSNYGYTF.

The chain links TRBV27 to TRBJ1-1, with D tentatively TRBD1 (5 bases). Trimming cost V 3 bases and J 2 bases, with 13 bases left between them. The CDR3 runs to 15 residues. CDR1 and CDR2 from the germline V gene are MNHEY and SMNVEV (reference sequence). Here the CDR3 reads CASSFGAGLNTEAFF. CDR3 sequence (DNA): TGTGCCAGCAGTTTCGGGGCGGGACTAAACACTGAAGCTTTCTTT.

This clone was seen a few times. The gene calls are TRBV11-2 and TRBJ2-3; D could derive from TRBD1 or TRBD2 (5 bases each). Deletions cut 0 bases from V and 10 bases from J, with 11 bases between. Germline CDR1 reads SGHAT; CDR2 reads FQNNGV. The CDR3 extends over 13 amino acids. Here the CDR3 DNA reads TGTGCCAGCAGCTTAGATGGTCAGGGAGCGCAGTATTTT. Protein product: CASSLDGQGAQYF.

CDR3 in DNA: TGTGCCAGCGGGGAGGGTACGCAGTATTTT. Translating it yields CASGEGTQYF. The V call is TRBV7-2, the J call TRBJ2-3, with 7 positions matching TRBD2. The V and J ends lost 8 bases and 8 bases, in that order; junction bases with no gene match: 1. This CDR3 comprises 10 residues. CDR1 SGHTA and CDR2 FQGNSA come from the germline V gene.

The chain carries TRBV5-1 and TRBJ2-2, with TRBD2 identical over 10 bases. Trimming removed 5 bases from V and 6 bases from J; junction bases left unmatched: 10. The CDR3 runs 16 residues. CDR1 SGHRS and CDR2 YFSETQ come from the germline V gene. The CDR3 spells CASRLLAGVVAGELFF. The CDR3 DNA reads TGCGCCAGCAGACTTCTAGCGGGGGTCGTCGCCGGGGAGCTGTTTTTT.

V usage is TRBV28 and J usage is TRBJ2-5, with 12 nucleotides matching TRBD2. The CDR3 consists of 17 residues. From germline, CDR1 is MDHEN and CDR2 SYDVKM. Trimming took 6 bases from V and 2 from J; bases not matched to a gene: 10. CDR3 DNA: TGTGCCAGCAGATCCTTAGGACTAGCGGGACTTCAAGAGACCCAGTACTTC. It specifies CASRSLGLAGLQETQYF.

This clone showed up just a few times. The genes are TRBV4-1 and TRBJ2-7, with 8 bases matching TRBD1. V shed 1 base, J shed 3 bases, and the junction held 5 bases outside the gene matches. The CDR3 spans 15 residues. Germline V lookup: CDR1 MGHRA, CDR2 YSYEKL. This CDR3 reads CASSQGQGADYEQYF. Here the CDR3 DNA reads TGCGCCAGCAGCCAAGGGCAGGGGGCAGACTACGAGCAGTACTTC.

DNA for the CDR3: TGTGCCAGCAGGGAAACCGGGGAGCTGTTTTTT. This encodes CASRETGELFF. The chain combines TRBV2 with TRBJ2-2; no clear D. Germline V gene data show CDR1 as SNHLY and CDR2 as FYNNEI. The CDR3 has 11 amino acids. V gave up 6 bases and J gave up 5 bases, with 4 bases separating them. The full variable domain, rest sourced from reference TRBV2 and TRBJ2-2, is EPEVTQTPSHQVTQMGQEVILRCVPISNHLYFYWYRQILGQKVEFLVSFYNNEISEKSEIFDDQFSVERPDGSNFTLKIRSTKLEDSAMYFCASRETGELFFGEGSRLTVL.

The V and J genes are TRBV30 and TRBJ2-6; a weak D match, TRBD1 (6 bases). Germline CDR1 and CDR2: GTSNPN and SVGIG (reference sequence). The CDR3 consists of 14 residues. Trimming pared 4 bases from V and 2 bases from J, leaving 9 bases between. The CDR3 region is CAWNQGTGANVLTF. CDR3 in DNA: TGTGCCTGGAATCAGGGGACTGGGGCCAACGTCCTGACTTTC.

The rearrangement links TRBV11-2 to TRBJ2-7, with D possibly being TRBD1 or TRBD2 (6 bases each). The CDR3 covers 12 residues. V lost 5 bases to trimming and J lost 10 bases, with 15 bases between them. Looked up from germline, CDR1 is SGHAT and CDR2 is FQNNGV. Here the CDR3 reads CASSPAPGGQYF. The CDR3 nucleotides are TGTGCCAGCAGCCCGGCCCCCGGGGGCCAGTACTTC.

The V call is TRBV28, the J call TRBJ1-2, with 8 bases aligning to TRBD1. With 6 bases clipped from V and 0 bases from J, the junction kept 6 bases outside the gene matches. The CDR3 has 15 residues. The germline gives CDR1 MDHEN, CDR2 SYDVKM. In nucleotides, the CDR3 is TGTGCCAGCAGCCTCCGACAGGGGACTAACTATGGCTACACCTTC. Its translation is CASSLRQGTNYGYTF.